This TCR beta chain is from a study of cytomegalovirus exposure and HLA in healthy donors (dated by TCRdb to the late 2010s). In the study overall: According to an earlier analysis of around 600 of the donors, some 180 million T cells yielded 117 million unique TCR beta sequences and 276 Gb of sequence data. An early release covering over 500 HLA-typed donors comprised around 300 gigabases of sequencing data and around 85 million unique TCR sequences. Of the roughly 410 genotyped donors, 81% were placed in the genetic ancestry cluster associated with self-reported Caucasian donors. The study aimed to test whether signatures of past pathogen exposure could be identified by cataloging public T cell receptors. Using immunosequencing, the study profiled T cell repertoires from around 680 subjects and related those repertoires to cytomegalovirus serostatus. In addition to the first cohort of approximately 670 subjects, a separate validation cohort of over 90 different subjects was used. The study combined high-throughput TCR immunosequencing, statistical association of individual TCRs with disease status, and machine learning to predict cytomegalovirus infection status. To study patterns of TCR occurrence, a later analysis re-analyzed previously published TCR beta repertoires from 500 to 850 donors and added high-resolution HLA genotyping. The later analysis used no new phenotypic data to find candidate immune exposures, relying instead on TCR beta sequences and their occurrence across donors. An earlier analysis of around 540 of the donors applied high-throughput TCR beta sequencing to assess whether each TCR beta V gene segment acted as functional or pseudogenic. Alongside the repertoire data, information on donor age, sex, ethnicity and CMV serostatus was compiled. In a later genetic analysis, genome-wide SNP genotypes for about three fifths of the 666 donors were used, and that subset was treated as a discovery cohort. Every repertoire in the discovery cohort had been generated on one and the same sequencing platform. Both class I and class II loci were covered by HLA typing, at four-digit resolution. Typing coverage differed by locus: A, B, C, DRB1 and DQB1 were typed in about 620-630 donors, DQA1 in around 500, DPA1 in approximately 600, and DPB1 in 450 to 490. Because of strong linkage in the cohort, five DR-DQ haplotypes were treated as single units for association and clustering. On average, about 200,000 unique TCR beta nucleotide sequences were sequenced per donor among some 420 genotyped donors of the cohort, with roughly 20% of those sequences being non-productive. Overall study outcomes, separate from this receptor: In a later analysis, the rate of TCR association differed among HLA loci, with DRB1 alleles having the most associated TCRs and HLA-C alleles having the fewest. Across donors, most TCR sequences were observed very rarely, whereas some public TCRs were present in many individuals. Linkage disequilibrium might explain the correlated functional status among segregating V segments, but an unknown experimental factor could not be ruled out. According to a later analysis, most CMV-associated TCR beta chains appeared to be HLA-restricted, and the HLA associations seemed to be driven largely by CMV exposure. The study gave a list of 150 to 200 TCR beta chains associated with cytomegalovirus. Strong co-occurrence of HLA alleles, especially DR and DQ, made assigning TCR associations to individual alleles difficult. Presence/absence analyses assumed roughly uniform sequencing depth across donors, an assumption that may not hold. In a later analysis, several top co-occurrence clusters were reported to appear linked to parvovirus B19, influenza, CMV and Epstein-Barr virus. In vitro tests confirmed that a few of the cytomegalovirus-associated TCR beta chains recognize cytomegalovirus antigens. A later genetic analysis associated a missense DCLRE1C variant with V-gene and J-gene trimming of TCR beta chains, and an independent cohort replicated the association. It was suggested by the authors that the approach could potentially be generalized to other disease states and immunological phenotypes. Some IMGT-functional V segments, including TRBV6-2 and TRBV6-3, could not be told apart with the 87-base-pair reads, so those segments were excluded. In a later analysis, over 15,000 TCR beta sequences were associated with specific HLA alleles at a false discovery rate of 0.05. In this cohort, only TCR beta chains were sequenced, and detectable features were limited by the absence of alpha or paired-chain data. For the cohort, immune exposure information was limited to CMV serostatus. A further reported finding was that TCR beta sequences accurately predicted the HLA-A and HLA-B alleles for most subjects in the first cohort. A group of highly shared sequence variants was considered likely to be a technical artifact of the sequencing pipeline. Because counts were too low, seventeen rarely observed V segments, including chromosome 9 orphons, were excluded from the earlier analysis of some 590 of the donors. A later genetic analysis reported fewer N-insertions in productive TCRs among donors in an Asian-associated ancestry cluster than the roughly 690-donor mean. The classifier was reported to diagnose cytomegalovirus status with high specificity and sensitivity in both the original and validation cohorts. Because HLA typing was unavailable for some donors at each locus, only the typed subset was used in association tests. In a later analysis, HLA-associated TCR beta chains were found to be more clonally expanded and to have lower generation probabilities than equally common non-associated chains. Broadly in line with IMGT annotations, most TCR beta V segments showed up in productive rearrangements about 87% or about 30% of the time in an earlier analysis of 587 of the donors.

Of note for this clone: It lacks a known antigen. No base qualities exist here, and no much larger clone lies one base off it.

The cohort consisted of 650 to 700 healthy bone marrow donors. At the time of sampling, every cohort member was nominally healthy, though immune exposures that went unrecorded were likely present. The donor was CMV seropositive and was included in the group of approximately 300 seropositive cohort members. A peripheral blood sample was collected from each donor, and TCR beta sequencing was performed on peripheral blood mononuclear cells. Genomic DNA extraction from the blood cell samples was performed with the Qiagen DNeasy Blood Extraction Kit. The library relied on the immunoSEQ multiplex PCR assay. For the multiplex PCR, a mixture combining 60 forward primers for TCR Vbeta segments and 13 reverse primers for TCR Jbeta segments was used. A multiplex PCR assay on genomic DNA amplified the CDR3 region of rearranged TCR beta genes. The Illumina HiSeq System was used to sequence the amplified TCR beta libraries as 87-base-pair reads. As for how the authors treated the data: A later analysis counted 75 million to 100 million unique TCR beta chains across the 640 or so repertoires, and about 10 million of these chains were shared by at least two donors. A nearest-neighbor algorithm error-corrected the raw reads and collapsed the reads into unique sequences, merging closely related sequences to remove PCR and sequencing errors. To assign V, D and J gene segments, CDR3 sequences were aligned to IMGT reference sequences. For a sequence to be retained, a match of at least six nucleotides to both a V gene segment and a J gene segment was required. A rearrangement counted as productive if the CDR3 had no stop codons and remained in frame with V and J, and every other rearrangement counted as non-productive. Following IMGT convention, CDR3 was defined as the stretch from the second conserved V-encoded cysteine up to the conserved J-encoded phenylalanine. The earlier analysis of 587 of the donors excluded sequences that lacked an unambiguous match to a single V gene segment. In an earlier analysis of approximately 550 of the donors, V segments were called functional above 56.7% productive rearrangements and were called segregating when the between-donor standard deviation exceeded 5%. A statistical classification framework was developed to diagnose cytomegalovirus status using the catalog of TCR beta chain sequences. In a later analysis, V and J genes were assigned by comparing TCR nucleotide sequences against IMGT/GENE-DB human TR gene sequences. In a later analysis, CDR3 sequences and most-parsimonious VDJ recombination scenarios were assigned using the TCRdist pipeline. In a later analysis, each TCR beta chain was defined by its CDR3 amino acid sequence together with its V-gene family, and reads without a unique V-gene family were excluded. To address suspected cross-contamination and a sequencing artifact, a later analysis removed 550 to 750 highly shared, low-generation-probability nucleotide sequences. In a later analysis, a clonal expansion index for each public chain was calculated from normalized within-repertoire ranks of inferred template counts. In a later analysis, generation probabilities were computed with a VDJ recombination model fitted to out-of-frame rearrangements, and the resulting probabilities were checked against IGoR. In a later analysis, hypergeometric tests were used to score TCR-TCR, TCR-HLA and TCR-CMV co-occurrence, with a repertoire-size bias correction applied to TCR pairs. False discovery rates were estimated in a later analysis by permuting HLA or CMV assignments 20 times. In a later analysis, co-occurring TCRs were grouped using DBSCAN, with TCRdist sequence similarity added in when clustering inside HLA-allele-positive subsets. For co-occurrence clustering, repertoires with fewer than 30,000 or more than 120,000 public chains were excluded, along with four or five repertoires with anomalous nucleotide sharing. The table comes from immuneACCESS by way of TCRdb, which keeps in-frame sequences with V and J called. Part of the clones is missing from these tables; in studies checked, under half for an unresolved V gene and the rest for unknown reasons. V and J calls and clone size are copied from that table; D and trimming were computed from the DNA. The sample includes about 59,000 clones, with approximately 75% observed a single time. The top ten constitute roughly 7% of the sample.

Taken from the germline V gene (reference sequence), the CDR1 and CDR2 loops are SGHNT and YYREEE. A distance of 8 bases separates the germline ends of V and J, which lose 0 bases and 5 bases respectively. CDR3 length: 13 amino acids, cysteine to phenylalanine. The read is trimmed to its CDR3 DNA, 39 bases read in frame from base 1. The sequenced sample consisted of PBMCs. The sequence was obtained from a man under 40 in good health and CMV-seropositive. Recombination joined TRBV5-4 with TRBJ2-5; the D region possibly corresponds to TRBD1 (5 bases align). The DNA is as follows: TGTGCCAGCAGCTTGGTGGGGCCCGAGACCCAGTACTTC. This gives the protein CASSLVGPETQYF.